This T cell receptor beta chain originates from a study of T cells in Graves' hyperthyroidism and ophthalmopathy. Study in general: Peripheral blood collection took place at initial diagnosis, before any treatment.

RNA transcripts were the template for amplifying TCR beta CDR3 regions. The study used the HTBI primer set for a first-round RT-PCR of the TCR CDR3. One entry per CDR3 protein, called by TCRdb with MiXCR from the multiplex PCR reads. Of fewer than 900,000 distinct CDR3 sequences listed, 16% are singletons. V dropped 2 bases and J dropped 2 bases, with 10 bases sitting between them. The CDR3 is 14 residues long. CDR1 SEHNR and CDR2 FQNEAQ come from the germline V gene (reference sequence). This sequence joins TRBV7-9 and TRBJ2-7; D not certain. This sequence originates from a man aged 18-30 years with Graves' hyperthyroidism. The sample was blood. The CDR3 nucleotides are TGTGCCAGCAGCTTATTTGCCTCTCCCTACGAGCAGTACTTC. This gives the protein CASSLFASPYEQYF.